The entry that follows covers one T cell receptor (beta chain) sequence. The antigen remains unidentified. 10 ml fresh peripheral blood yielded the PBMCs. RNA transcripts served as the template for amplifying TCR beta CDR3 regions. An initial round of RT-PCR targeting the TCR CDR3 relied on the HTBI primer set. TCRdb called the multiplex PCR reads again in MiXCR, with one record for every CDR3 protein. The data hold fewer than 900,000 distinct CDR3 sequences, with around 15% observed a single time. The data were taken from a study of T cells in Graves' hyperthyroidism and ophthalmopathy. Study information: The blood sample was taken at first diagnosis, before treatment began. General study results and limits: The model identified upcoming ophthalmopathy a median approximately six months ahead of onset. Appearing also in blood were most of the thyroid clonotypes expanded above 0.001.

The CDR3 extends over 15 amino acids. The germline CDR1 and CDR2 sequences are KGHDR and SFDVKD. V was clipped by 9 bases and J by 9 bases; unmatched bases: 16. The receptor was derived from a man between 18 and 29 years old with Graves' hyperthyroidism. Sequences were obtained from blood. The chain couples TRBV24-1 to TRBJ2-5; 9 bases are shared with TRBD2. The CDR3, as DNA: TGTGCCACCTCCAGCGGGGGGCGCGTGAAGGAGGCCCAGTACTTC. Its translation is CATSSGGRVKEAQYF.